A single sample gave rise to the 21 T cell receptor beta chains below, sequenced in a study of post-analysis software for immune sequencing data. Findings and limits, study-wide: The five TRBV segments detected at higher frequency in patients than in controls included TRBV5-6, TRBV5-1 and TRBV20-1.

The antigens these receptors bind are not known. cDNA libraries for TCR beta contained unique molecular identifiers. TCRdb independently ran MiXCR on the PCR reads; one entry per CDR3 protein. The data hold hundreds of thousands of distinct CDR3 sequences, with 25% to 30% observed a single time. The specimen sequenced was blood. These receptors came from a girl between 10 and 17 years old with multiple sclerosis.

The chain couples TRBV5-1 to TRBJ1-1; D is unresolved. V was pared by 0 bases and J by 10 bases, with 10 bases between. Germline assignment: CDR1 SGHRS and CDR2 YFSETQ. The length of the CDR3 is 12 residues. The DNA for the CDR3 is TGCGCCAGCAGCTTGGCGGGAGGAGGAGCTTTCTTT. Translation gives CASSLAGGGAFF.

This clonotype was observed a few times. The rearrangement uses TRBV20-1 and TRBJ2-1; TRBD2 matches at 8 bases. The CDR3 has 15 residues. The trim removed 5 bases at V and 7 bases at J, leaving 13 bases unmatched. CDR1 and CDR2 (germline): DFQATT, SNEGSKA (reference sequence). The CDR3 DNA sequence: TGCAGTGCTGGTACTAGCGGAGGGACCTGGAATGAGCAGTTCTTC. This encodes CSAGTSGGTWNEQFF.

The chain uses TRBV6-5 and TRBJ1-1; possible D gene TRBD1, 6 bases. CDR1 and CDR2 (germline): MNHEY, SVGAGI. Trimming took off 4 bases at V and 3 bases at J, with 12 bases between the two ends. The CDR3 has 14 amino acids. CDR3 nucleotide sequence: TGTGCCAGCAGTTGGCACAGGGAAGACACTGAAGCTTTCTTT. Translation gives CASSWHREDTEAFF.

This clonotype was seen a few times. This chain uses TRBV7-9 with TRBJ2-1, with TRBD1 matching 10 bases. The germline V gene encodes CDR1 SEHNR and CDR2 FQNEAQ (reference sequence). This CDR3 has 14 residues. Unmatched junction bases numbered 6, after V lost 5 bases and J lost 8 bases. The CDR3 bases are TGTGCCAGCAGCCTGGGACAGGGGATCGATGAGCAGTTCTTC. This encodes CASSLGQGIDEQFF.

V gene TRBV4-3 combines with J gene TRBJ2-1; 11 bases agree with TRBD2. The CDR3 has 19 residues. The J segment lost 8 bases and the V segment lost 1 base, leaving 16 bases of the junction unmatched. Germline V gene data show CDR1 as LGHNA and CDR2 as YSLEER. The CDR3 bases are TGCGCCAGCAGCCAAGTCCTTCCGATAGCGGGAGGGCCTTTCTATGAGCAGTTCTTC. Its protein product is CASSQVLPIAGGPFYEQFF.

Note on this clonotype: A read error may produce the germline difference seen at one junction end. The chain combines TRBV12-3 or TRBV12-4 with TRBJ2-3; 9 nucleotides match TRBD2. The CDR3 sequence is 16 residues long. CDR3 nucleotides: TGTGCCAGCTGGGCGAATAGCGGGAGATGGGCAGATGCGCAGTATTTT. Its protein is CASWANSGRWADAQYF.

The chain recombines TRBV7-9 with TRBJ2-1, with 7 nucleotides matching TRBD2. Germline CDR1 reads SEHNR; CDR2 reads FQNEAQ (reference sequence). V gave up 6 bases and J gave up 8 bases; unmatched junction bases: 10. The length of the CDR3 is 14 residues. CDR3 nucleotides: TGTGCCAGCAGTTTGGGGGGGAGGGGCGATGAGCAGTTCTTC. Protein product: CASSLGGRGDEQFF.

The gene calls are TRBV5-1 and TRBJ2-1; 9 bases align to TRBD1. This CDR3 has 15 amino acids. Trimming took 4 bases from V and 2 from J; bases not matched to a gene: 4. Germline CDR1 and CDR2: SGHRS and YFSETQ. CDR3 amino acids: CASSARQGAYNEQFF. In DNA, the CDR3 is TGCGCCAGCAGCGCACGACAGGGGGCCTACAATGAGCAGTTCTTC.

This chain links TRBV6-5 with TRBJ1-2, with TRBD1 identical over 8 bases. Trimming cost V 2 bases and J 7 bases; bases outside gene matches: 9. CDR3 length equals 15 residues. CDR1 is MNHEY and CDR2 is SVGAGI in the germline V gene. Written as DNA, the CDR3 is TGTGCCAGCAGTTACGCGGAGACAGGGGTCAGTGGCTACACCTTC. Translated, it gives CASSYAETGVSGYTF.

This clonotype was seen ten or more times. V is TRBV29-1 and J is TRBJ2-1; 12 bases match TRBD2. CDR1 is SQVTM and CDR2 is ANQGSEA in the germline V gene. This CDR3 comprises 17 residues. The V gene end was trimmed by 8 bases and the J gene end by 3 bases; junction bases not matched to a gene: 14. The CDR3: CSLWTSGEAGGYNEQFF. The DNA for the CDR3 is TGCAGCCTCTGGACTAGCGGGGAGGCGGGTGGCTACAATGAGCAGTTCTTC.

This chain uses TRBV20-1 with TRBJ2-1, with D uncertain. V lost 6 bases, J lost 7 bases, and 16 bases lay in between. Germline-derived CDR1 and CDR2 are DFQATT and SNEGSKA (reference sequence). This CDR3 spans 13 amino acids. The CDR3 loop reads CSAKDRRRNEQFF. Here the CDR3 DNA reads TGCAGTGCAAAAGATCGTCGGCGAAATGAGCAGTTCTTC.

V is TRBV20-1 and J is TRBJ2-1; D is undetermined. Germline CDR1 reads DFQATT; CDR2 reads SNEGSKA (reference sequence). CDR3 length: 15 amino acids. V was pared by 6 bases and J by 2 bases, with 17 bases between. The CDR3 DNA reads as TGCAGTGCCGGAGCATTTTTGCCTACCTACAATGAGCAGTTCTTC. This gives the protein CSAGAFLPTYNEQFF.

Concerning this clonotype: The germline gene is not matched at one end of the junction; a read error may be the cause. This chain connects TRBV20-1 to TRBJ2-4; D is unresolved. The germline V gene has CDR1 DFQATT and CDR2 SNEGSKA (reference sequence). This CDR3 is 12 amino acids long. The CDR3 here is CSASTISNTQYF. CDR3 DNA: TGCAGTGCTAGTACTATTAGTAACACTCAGTACTTC.

V gene TRBV7-2 combines with J gene TRBJ1-2, with D hard to call. The ends were cut back, 4 bases at V and 2 bases at J, with 5 bases in the middle. Germline V lookup: CDR1 SGHTA, CDR2 FQGNSA. This CDR3 has 12 amino acids. The CDR3 is CASSWENYGYTF. DNA of the CDR3: TGTGCCAGCAGCTGGGAGAACTATGGCTACACCTTC.

The chain combines TRBV29-1 with TRBJ2-1; D is undetermined. The CDR3 has 11 amino acids. The germline V gene encodes CDR1 SQVTM and CDR2 ANQGSEA. Trimming took off 3 bases at V and 8 bases at J, with 8 bases between the two ends. The CDR3 here is CSVEAIDEQFF. CDR3 DNA sequence: TGCAGCGTTGAGGCTATCGATGAGCAGTTCTTC.

This clonotype was seen many times. This chain uses TRBV9 with TRBJ2-5; D unclear. Germline V lookup: CDR1 SGDLS, CDR2 YYNGEE. Between the trimmed V and J ends, which lost 1 base and 3 bases, there was a span of 4 bases. The CDR3 length is 12 residues. In DNA, the CDR3 is TGTGCCAGCAGCGTATCGGAAGAGACCCAGTACTTC. Translation: CASSVSEETQYF.

The rearrangement joins TRBV6-2 or TRBV6-3 to TRBJ1-2, with TRBD1 identical over 9 bases. J lost 5 bases, V lost 6 bases, and 4 bases had no gene match. This CDR3 is 13 amino acids long. Germline assignment: CDR1 MNHEY and CDR2 SVGEGT. Written as DNA, the CDR3 is TGTGCCAGCAGCCGACAGGGGGAATATGGCTACACCTTC. Protein sequence: CASSRQGEYGYTF.

The sample holds a few counts of this clonotype. This sequence joins TRBV6-2 or TRBV6-3 and TRBJ2-7; D tentatively reads TRBD1 or TRBD2 (5 bases each). Deletions cut 7 bases from V and 0 bases from J, with 10 bases between. Germline loops: CDR1 MNHEY, CDR2 SVGEGT. The length of the CDR3 is 13 residues. The CDR3 nucleotides read TGTGCCAGCATCCGGGACCACTCCTACGAGCAGTACTTC. It is translated as CASIRDHSYEQYF.

A remark on this clonotype: A clone one base away is much larger, so this may be a read error. The chain links TRBV29-1 to TRBJ2-1; D may correspond to TRBD1 or TRBD2 (6 bases each). TRBJ2-7 matches the DNA end more closely, so the J call is doubtful. The CDR3 covers 15 residues. CDR1 and CDR2 from the germline V gene are SQVTM and ANQGSEA. CDR3 nucleotide sequence: TGCAGCGTTGAAAGGGGGGCCCAGTCCTACAATGAGCAGTACTTC. As protein: CSVERGAQSYNEQYF.

This sequence joins TRBV7-9 and TRBJ1-1; D is unresolved. V shed 4 bases and J shed 1 base, with 13 bases lying between them. The V gene's germline CDR1 is SEHNR and CDR2 FQNEAQ (reference sequence). The CDR3 is 15 residues long. The CDR3 loop reads CASSSSGMRNTEAFF. CDR3 sequence (DNA): TGTGCCAGCAGCTCCTCAGGTATGCGGAACACTGAAGCTTTCTTT.

The rearrangement joins TRBV20-1 to TRBJ1-2; D unresolved. The CDR3 spans 14 residues. The germline gives CDR1 DFQATT, CDR2 SNEGSKA (reference sequence). The ends were cut back, 3 bases at V and 3 bases at J, with 14 bases in the middle. CDR3: CSASIVGFDYGYTF. CDR3 in DNA: TGCAGTGCTAGTATTGTGGGGTTTGACTATGGCTACACCTTC.